The subject of this entry is one T cell receptor beta chain. Assay used: immunoSEQ multiplex PCR; TCRdb lists only in-frame clones, some missing. In the table there are about 20,000 clones, roughly 86% of which are singletons. This specimen belongs to a study of control samples from healthy donors and cancer patients. The sample taken for sequencing was PBMCs. The receptor was isolated from a woman between 65 and 79 years old with colorectal cancer.

The CDR3 DNA reads TGCAATCACCATAGGGAGGAAAAACTGTTTTTT. It yields the protein CNHHREEKLFF. The chain couples TRBV20-1 to TRBJ1-4; no definite D call. Germline assignment: CDR1 DFQATT and CDR2 SNEGSKA (reference sequence). CDR3 length: 11 amino acids.